The sequence of this TCR beta chain was determined in a study of chemoradiotherapy in HPV16-positive cancers. Study-wide context: Candidate HPV-specific clones and shared TCR motifs came from a couple of HPV16-positive patients.

Repeated repertoire sampling spanned the course of chemoradiotherapy. Findings and caveats of the study: The functional HPV-specific definition rests on just two HPV16-positive patients. Candidate HPV-specific clones and E7-related TCR motifs grew in tumor during treatment.

Repertoires were generated with immunoSEQ multiplex PCR, while TCRdb's copy carries only in-frame clones and drops some. The sample consists of 9,500 to 15,000 clones, approximately 85% of them appearing once. This clone was recorded once. Its antigen is unidentified. At one end the junction does not follow the germline gene, possibly because of a read error. CDR1 SGHTS and CDR2 YDEGEE come from the germline V gene. The length of the CDR3 is 15 residues. The source of this sequence is a human donor with HPV-associated anogenital cancer. The material was obtained from a patient who underwent chemoradiotherapy. The chain is built from TRBV5-8 and TRBJ2-2, with a tentative D call TRBD1 (6 bases). The CDR3 region has the DNA TGTGCCAGCAGCATCAGGGGCGCGAACACCGGGGAGCTGCTTTTT. It encodes CASSIRGANTGELLF.